This is a list of T cell receptor beta chains from one sample in a study of shared clonotypes between healthy human individuals. Repertoires were generated with immunoSEQ multiplex PCR, while TCRdb's copy carries only in-frame clones and drops some. The sample includes about 480,000 clones, 79% of them seen just once. Input material: PBMCs. Receptors were obtained from a woman between 35 and 50 years old in good health. Some clones in this sample may be carry-over from other donors' samples. CDR3s include the opening cysteine and the closing phenylalanine or tryptophan. D genes are given only for firm matches. Only part of the rows carry a size: once, few, many, or a class if the clone is expanded.

d_gene,j_gene,abundance,v_gene,CDR3nt,CDR3aa
-,TRBJ2-3,-,TRBV4-1,TGCGCCAGCAGCCAAAGATTTCGGGGAACTACAGATACGCAGTATTTT,CASSQRFRGTTDTQYF
-,TRBJ2-7,-,TRBV28,TGTGCCAGCAGTTTCGATACAGGGTCGGACTACGAGCAGTACTTC,CASSFDTGSDYEQYF
-,TRBJ2-5,-,TRBV7-7,TGTGCCAGCAGCCAGAGGGGGGAAGGAACCCAGTACTTC,CASSQRGEGTQYF
TRBD1,TRBJ1-1,few,TRBV29-1,TGCAGCGTTGAGACACCGGGACAGATGAACACTGAAGCTTTCTTT,CSVETPGQMNTEAFF
-,TRBJ2-7,-,TRBV28,TGTGCCAGCAGTGGGGGGTTAGGGAGCTCCTACGAGCAGTACTTC,CASSGGLGSSYEQYF
-,TRBJ2-1,many,TRBV4-3,TGCGCCAGCAGCCAAGAGGGAGAGGCCTACAATGAGCAGTTCTTC,CASSQEGEAYNEQFF
-,TRBJ1-1,few,TRBV6-5,TGTGCCAGCAGACTTAGACCTAACACTGAAGCTTTCTTT,CASRLRPNTEAFF
-,TRBJ1-6,few,TRBV18,TGTGCCAGCTCACCACCTTTGGCGGGCTCACCCCTCCACTTT,CASSPPLAGSPLHF
-,TRBJ1-1,-,TRBV28,TGTACCAGCAGGGACAACACTGAAGCTTTCTTT,CTSRDNTEAFF
TRBD2,TRBJ2-7,-,TRBV6-1,TGTGCCAGCAGGCGACTAGCGGGACCCTACGAGCAGTACTTC,CASRRLAGPYEQYF
-,TRBJ2-7,few,TRBV10-1,TGCGCCAGCAGTGAGTCGATGAGCTACGAGCAGTACTTC,CASSESMSYEQYF